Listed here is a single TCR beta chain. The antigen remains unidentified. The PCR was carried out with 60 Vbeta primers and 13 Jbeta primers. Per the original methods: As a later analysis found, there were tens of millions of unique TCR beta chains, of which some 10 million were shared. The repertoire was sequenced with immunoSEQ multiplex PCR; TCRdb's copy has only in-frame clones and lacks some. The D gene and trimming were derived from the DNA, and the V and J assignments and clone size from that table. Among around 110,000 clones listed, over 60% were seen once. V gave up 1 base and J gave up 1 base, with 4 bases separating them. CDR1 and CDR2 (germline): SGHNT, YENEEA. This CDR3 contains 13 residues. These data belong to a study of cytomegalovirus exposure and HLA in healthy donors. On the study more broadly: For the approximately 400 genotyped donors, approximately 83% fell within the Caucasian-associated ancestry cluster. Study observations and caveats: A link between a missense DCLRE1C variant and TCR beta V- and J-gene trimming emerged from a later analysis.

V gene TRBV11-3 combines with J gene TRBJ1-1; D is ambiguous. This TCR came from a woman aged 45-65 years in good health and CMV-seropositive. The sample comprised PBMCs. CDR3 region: CASSLAGNTEAFF. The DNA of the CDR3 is TGTGCCAGCAGCTTAGCAGGGAACACTGAAGCTTTCTTT.